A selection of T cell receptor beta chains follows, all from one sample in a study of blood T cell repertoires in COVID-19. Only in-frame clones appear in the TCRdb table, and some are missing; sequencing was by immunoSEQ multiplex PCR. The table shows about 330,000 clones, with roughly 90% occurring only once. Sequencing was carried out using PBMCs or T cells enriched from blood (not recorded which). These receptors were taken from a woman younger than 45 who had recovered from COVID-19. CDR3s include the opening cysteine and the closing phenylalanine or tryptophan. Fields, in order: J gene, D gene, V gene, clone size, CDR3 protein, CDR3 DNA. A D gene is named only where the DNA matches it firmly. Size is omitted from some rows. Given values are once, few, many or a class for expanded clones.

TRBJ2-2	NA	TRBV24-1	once	CATSDFVNTGELFF	TGTGCCACCAGTGATTTCGTAAACACCGGGGAGCTGTTTTTT
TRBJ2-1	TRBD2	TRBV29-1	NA	CSVEWGRVMNEQFF	TGCAGCGTTGAGTGGGGGAGGGTCATGAATGAGCAGTTCTTC
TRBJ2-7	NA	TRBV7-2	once	CASSLAQASYEQYF	TGTGCCAGCAGCTTAGCTCAGGCTTCCTACGAGCAGTACTTC
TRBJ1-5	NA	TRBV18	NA	CASSPKTVSNQPQHF	TGTGCCAGCTCCCCTAAGACAGTTAGCAATCAGCCCCAGCATTTT
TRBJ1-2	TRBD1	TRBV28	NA	CASSLGGQGNYGYTF	TGTGCCAGCAGTTTAGGGGGACAGGGAAACTATGGCTACACCTTC
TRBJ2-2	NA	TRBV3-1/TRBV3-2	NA	CASSPSRGELFF	TGTGCCAGCAGCCCTTCTAGGGGGGAGCTGTTTTTT
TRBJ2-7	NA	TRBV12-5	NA	CASVDDGDEQYF	TGTGCTAGTGTGGACGACGGGGACGAGCAGTACTTC
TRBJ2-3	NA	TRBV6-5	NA	CASSYSGTGGDTQYF	TGTGCCAGCAGTTACTCCGGGACCGGGGGAGATACGCAGTATTTT
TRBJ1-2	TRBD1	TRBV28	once	CASSSGQGLSYGYTF	TGTGCCAGCAGCTCAGGACAGGGACTCAGCTATGGCTACACCTTC
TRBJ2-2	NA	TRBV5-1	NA	CASSLRQYTGELFF	TGCGCCAGCAGCCTACGACAGTACACCGGGGAGCTGTTTTTT
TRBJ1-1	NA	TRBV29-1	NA	CSVEQTANTEAFF	TGCAGCGTTGAACAAACAGCGAACACTGAAGCTTTCTTT
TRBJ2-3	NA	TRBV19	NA	CASSITPGEYGDTQYF	TGTGCCAGTAGTATCACCCCAGGGGAGTACGGAGATACGCAGTATTTT
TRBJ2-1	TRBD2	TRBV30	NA	CAWSVGEGKFF	TGTGCCTGGAGTGTAGGGGAGGGTAAGTTCTTC
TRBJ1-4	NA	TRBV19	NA	CASSAGQHNEKLFF	TGTGCCAGTAGTGCCGGACAGCATAATGAAAAACTGTTTTTT
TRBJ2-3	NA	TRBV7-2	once	CASSLDAAGDTQYF	TGTGCCAGCAGCTTAGACGCGGCCGGAGATACGCAGTATTTT
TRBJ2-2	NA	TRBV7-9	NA	CASSTYTNTGELFF	TGTGCCAGCAGCACATACACGAACACCGGGGAGCTGTTTTTT
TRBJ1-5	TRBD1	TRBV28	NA	CASSSGTGGSQPQHF	TGTGCCAGCAGTTCCGGGACAGGGGGTAGCCAGCCCCAGCATTTT
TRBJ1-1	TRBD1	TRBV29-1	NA	CSVGRTGADTEAFF	TGCAGCGTTGGTCGGACAGGGGCAGACACTGAAGCTTTCTTT
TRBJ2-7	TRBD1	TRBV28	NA	CASSLGGQGGLEQYF	TGTGCCAGCAGTTTAGGGGGACAGGGAGGGTTGGAGCAGTACTTC
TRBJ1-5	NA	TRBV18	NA	CASSPVQVSNQPQHF	TGTGCCAGCTCACCTGTCCAGGTTAGCAATCAGCCCCAGCATTTT
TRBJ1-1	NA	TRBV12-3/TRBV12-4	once	CASSWTGGTEAFF	TGTGCCAGCAGTTGGACGGGAGGGACTGAAGCTTTCTTT
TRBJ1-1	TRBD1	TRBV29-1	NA	CSTGGSKEAFF	TGCAGTACAGGGGGCTCGAAAGAAGCTTTCTTT
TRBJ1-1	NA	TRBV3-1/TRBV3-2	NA	CASSQVVGGNTEAFF	TGTGCCAGCAGCCAAGTAGTTGGCGGGAACACTGAAGCTTTCTTT
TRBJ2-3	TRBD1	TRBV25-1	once	CASGQTGVSTDTQYF	TGTGCCAGCGGACAGACAGGGGTTTCAACAGATACGCAGTATTTT
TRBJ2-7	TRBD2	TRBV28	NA	CASIPGGRIYEQYF	TGTGCCAGCATCCCGGGAGGGAGAATCTACGAGCAGTACTTC
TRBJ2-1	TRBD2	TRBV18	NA	CASSPPGLAEKQFF	TGTGCCAGCTCACCACCTGGACTAGCTGAAAAGCAGTTCTTC
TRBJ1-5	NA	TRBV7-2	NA	CASSQGGDQPQHF	TGTGCCAGCAGCCAAGGCGGGGATCAGCCCCAGCATTTT
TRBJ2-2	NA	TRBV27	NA	CASSFGGGRADTGELFF	TGTGCCAGCAGTTTTGGAGGTGGGCGGGCAGACACCGGGGAGCTGTTTTTT
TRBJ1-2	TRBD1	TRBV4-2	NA	CASSQDPIPNRGRDYGYTF	TGTGCCAGCAGCCAAGACCCGATCCCCAACAGGGGGCGGGACTATGGCTACACTTTC
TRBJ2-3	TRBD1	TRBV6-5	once	CASSTGQGRTDTQYF	TGTGCCAGCAGTACCGGACAGGGACGCACAGATACGCAGTATTTT
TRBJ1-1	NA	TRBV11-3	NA	CASSLSPGTEAFF	TGTGCCAGCAGCTTGTCACCGGGGACTGAAGCTTTCTTT
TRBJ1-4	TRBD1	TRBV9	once	CASSANQGAPNEKLFF	TGTGCCAGCAGCGCGAACCAGGGGGCTCCTAATGAAAAACTGTTTTTT
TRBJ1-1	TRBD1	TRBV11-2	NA	CASSFPTGDRVNTEAFF	TGTGCCAGCAGCTTCCCCACAGGGGACAGGGTGAACACTGAAGCTTTCTTT
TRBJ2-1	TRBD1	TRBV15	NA	CATSAGTGYNEQFF	TGTGCCACCAGCGCCGGGACAGGGTACAATGAGCAGTTCTTC
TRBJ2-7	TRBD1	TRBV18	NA	CASSPGQSTYEQYF	TGTGCCAGCTCACCGGGACAGAGTACCTACGAGCAGTACTTC
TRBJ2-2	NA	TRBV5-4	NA	CASSLVGTPGTGELFF	TGTGCCAGCAGCTTGGTTGGCACACCTGGCACCGGGGAGCTGTTTTTT
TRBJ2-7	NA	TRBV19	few	CASSTSSYEQYF	TGTGCCAGTAGTACCAGTTCCTACGAGCAGTACTTC
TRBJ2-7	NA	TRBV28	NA	CASRPGQSYEQYF	TGTGCCAGCAGGCCAGGACAGTCCTACGAGCAGTACTTC
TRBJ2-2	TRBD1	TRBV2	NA	CASRGTGENTGELFF	TGTGCCAGCAGGGGGACAGGGGAGAACACCGGGGAGCTGTTTTTT
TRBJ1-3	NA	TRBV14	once	CASSRSRWRDIYF	TGTGCCAGCAGCCGGTCAAGATGGAGGGACATATATTTT